This T cell receptor (beta chain) comes out of a study of blood T cell repertoires in COVID-19. Original processing methods: The assay estimated nucleated cells by amplifying reference gene primers. Profiled with immunoSEQ multiplex PCR; TCRdb holds only in-frame clones, not every one. The V and J calls and the clone size are those of that table, but D and trimming were determined from the DNA. The data hold roughly 410,000 clones, with about 91% observed a single time. V was clipped by 3 bases and J by 4 bases, with 2 bases between them. Germline assignment: CDR1 LNHDA and CDR2 SQIVND (reference sequence). The CDR3 is 11 residues long.

The receptor's source is a woman aged 40 to 49 with COVID-19, enrolled during active disease. Sequenced input: peripheral blood. The J gene is TRBJ2-3, the V gene TRBV19; D unclear. The CDR3 sequence: CASSIADTQYF. The CDR3 region has the DNA TGTGCCAGTAGTATCGCAGATACGCAGTATTTT. Variable domain in full (rest from reference TRBV19 and TRBJ2-3): DGGITQSPKYLFRKEGQNVTLSCEQNLNHDAMYWYRQDPGQGLRLIYYSQIVNDFQKGDIAEGYSVSREKKESFPLTVTSAQKNPTAFYLCASSIADTQYFGPGTRLTVL.